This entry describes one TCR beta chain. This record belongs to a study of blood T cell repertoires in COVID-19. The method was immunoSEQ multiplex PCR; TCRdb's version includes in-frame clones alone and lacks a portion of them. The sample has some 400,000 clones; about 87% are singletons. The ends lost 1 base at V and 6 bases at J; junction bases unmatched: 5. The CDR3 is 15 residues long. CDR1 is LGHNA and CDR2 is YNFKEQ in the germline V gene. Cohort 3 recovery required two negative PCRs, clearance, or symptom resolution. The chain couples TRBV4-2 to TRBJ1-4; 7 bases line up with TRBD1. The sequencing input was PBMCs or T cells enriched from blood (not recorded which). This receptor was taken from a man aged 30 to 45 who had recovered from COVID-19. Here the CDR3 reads CASSQVGTVDEKLFF. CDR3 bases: TGTGCCAGCAGCCAAGTAGGGACAGTAGATGAAAAACTGTTTTTT.